Following are 3 T cell receptor beta chains from one sample sequenced in a study of T cell repertoires in cytomegalovirus infection. Via MiXCR, TCRdb re-called the reads, giving one row per CDR3 protein. Of hundreds of thousands of distinct CDR3 sequences in the sample, 24% were seen once. The sequencing sample was made of CD8+ T cells from PBMCs. Receptor source: a human donor in good health (CMV status not recorded). Some clones in this sample may be carry-over from other donors' samples.

The chain recombines TRBV7-9 with TRBJ1-1, with a possible D match to TRBD1 (6 bases). This CDR3 contains 14 residues. Germline CDR1 is SEHNR and CDR2 is FQNEAQ (reference sequence). V lost 4 bases and J 5 bases, leaving 14 bases between the germline ends. CDR3 loop: CASSYGGGRTEAFF. The CDR3 nucleotides read TGTGCCAGCAGCTACGGCGGGGGGCGGACTGAAGCTTTCTTT. The full variable domain, with the rest looked up from reference TRBV7-9 and TRBJ1-1, is DTGVSQNPRHKITKRGQNVTFRCDPISEHNRLYWYRQTLGQGPEFLTYFQNEAQLEKSRLLSDRFSAERPKGSFSTLEIQRTEQGDSAMYLCASSYGGGRTEAFFGQGTRLTVV.

In this sample, this clonotype turned up a few times. The V call is TRBV7-9, the J call TRBJ1-1, with no clear D. V was trimmed by 6 bases and J by 1 base, leaving 6 bases between them. This CDR3 spans 12 amino acids. Germline V CDR1 and CDR2: SEHNR, FQNEAQ (reference sequence). The CDR3 DNA sequence: TGTGCCAGCAGGCAGGCGAACACTGAAGCTTTCTTT. Its translation: CASRQANTEAFF.

This clonotype was observed a single time. One base away lies a much larger clone, so this may be a sequencing read error. The chain couples TRBV7-2 to TRBJ2-3; possibly TRBD2 for D (5 bases). This CDR3 region has 15 residues. CDR1 SGHTA and CDR2 FQGNSA come from the germline V gene. The CDR3 coding sequence is TGTGCCAGCAACTTAGCGCGAGGCGCAAGGGATACGCAGTATTTT. It encodes CASNLARGARDTQYF.